These 27 T cell receptor beta chains share one sample of origin, sequenced in a study of T cell responses to AZD1222 COVID-19 vaccine. Measured with immunoSEQ multiplex PCR; TCRdb has only the in-frame clones, and not every one. The table lists some 130,000 clones, around 90% of them singletons, with 2% to 3% in the top ten. This sample comprised peripheral blood, obtained 28 days after the second AZD1222 dose. These TCRs come from an adult who received the AZD1222 COVID-19 vaccine.

This clone was picked up one time. The chain couples TRBV28 to TRBJ2-3; 9 bases map to TRBD2. The V gene end was trimmed by 7 bases and the J gene end by 3 bases; junction bases not matched to a gene: 8. The CDR3 is 15 residues long. CDR1 and CDR2 from the germline V gene are MDHEN and SYDVKM. The CDR3 coding sequence is TGTGCCAGCAAGGGGCGGGGGGGCAGAACAGATACGCAGTATTTT. Amino acids: CASKGRGGRTDTQYF.

This rearrangement joins TRBV12-3 or TRBV12-4 to TRBJ1-5; no reliable D call. The CDR3 has 12 residues. V lost 6 bases, J lost 0 bases, and 3 bases lay in between. The CDR3 protein is CASSDSNQPQHF. CDR3 nucleotides: TGTGCCAGCAGCGATAGCAATCAGCCCCAGCATTTT.

The chain carries TRBV5-1 and TRBJ1-2, with D possibly TRBD1 on 5 matching bases. The CDR3 sequence is 12 residues long. The V end was cut by 4 bases, the J end by 8 bases, with 12 bases between. Germline V gene sequence: CDR1 SGHRS, CDR2 YFSETQ. CDR3 nucleotide sequence: TGCGCCAGCAGCATGCAGGGTGGAGGCTACACCTTC. It codes for CASSMQGGGYTF.

The V call is TRBV19, the J call TRBJ1-5; weak D call: TRBD1 (5 bases). V lost 6 bases, J lost 3 bases, and 9 bases lay in between. The germline CDR1 and CDR2 sequences are LNHDA and SQIVND (reference sequence). The CDR3 runs to 13 residues. Here the CDR3 DNA reads TGTGCCAGTAGCCAGGGTCCCAATCAGCCCCAGCATTTT. As protein: CASSQGPNQPQHF.

The CDR3 sequence is CASSLYRAGANVLTF. CDR3 DNA sequence: TGTGCCAGCAGCCTATACAGGGCTGGGGCCAACGTCCTGACTTTC. This sequence joins TRBV3-1 (or the pseudogene TRBV3-2) and TRBJ2-6, with D tentatively TRBD1 (6 bases). This CDR3 contains 15 residues. Germline values: CDR1 LGHDT, CDR2 YNNKEL (reference sequence). V gave up 4 bases and J gave up 2 bases, with 9 bases separating them.

The chain employs TRBV5-1 and TRBJ1-1; D gene ambiguous. This CDR3 spans 15 amino acids. Germline values: CDR1 SGHRS, CDR2 YFSETQ. The germline V and J ends were trimmed by 3 bases and 2 bases, with 14 bases remaining between them. CDR3 nucleotides: TGCGCCAGCAGCTGGAGGGCCGCGGCTAACACTGAAGCTTTCTTT. Its translation is CASSWRAAANTEAFF.

As DNA, the CDR3 is TGTGCCAGCAGTTCGGGACAGGGAGCCAATGAGCAGTTCTTC. Protein: CASSSGQGANEQFF. The chain has TRBV6-2 or TRBV6-3 and TRBJ2-1; 9 nucleotides align to TRBD1. V gave up 4 bases and J gave up 6 bases; unmatched junction bases: 4. Germline-derived CDR1 and CDR2 are MNHEY and SVGEGT. The length of the CDR3 is 14 residues.

The V call is TRBV2, the J call TRBJ1-4; D is undetermined. V was trimmed by 3 bases and J by 3 bases, leaving 11 bases between them. CDR1 is SNHLY, CDR2 FYNNEI, per germline. The CDR3 spans 15 residues. Here the CDR3 reads CASSDYGVSNEKLFF. In DNA, the CDR3 is TGTGCCAGCAGTGATTACGGGGTATCTAATGAAAAACTGTTTTTT.

The V and J genes are TRBV5-5 and TRBJ1-3, with D uncertain. V was trimmed by 0 bases and J by 0 bases, leaving 7 bases between them. This CDR3 has 15 amino acids. Germline CDR1 is SGHKS and CDR2 is YYEKEE (reference sequence). CDR3 protein: CASSLVVSSGNTIYF. CDR3 coding DNA: TGTGCCAGCAGCTTGGTGGTCAGCTCTGGAAACACCATATATTTT.

The rearrangement joins TRBV14 to TRBJ2-5; D is unclear. In germline, CDR1 is SGHDN, CDR2 FVKESK. This CDR3 is built from 12 residues. V lost 0 bases, J lost 7 bases, and 6 bases lay in between. CDR3 region: CASSQDRLTQYF. CDR3 bases: TGTGCCAGCAGCCAAGATCGGTTGACCCAGTACTTC. The variable domain in full, with the rest retrieved from reference TRBV14 and TRBJ2-5, is EAGVTQFPSHSVIEKGQTVTLRCDPISGHDNLYWYRRVMGKEIKFLLHFVKESKQDESGMPNNRFLAERTGGTYSTLKVQPAELEDSGVYFCASSQDRLTQYFGPGTRLLVL.

J is TRBJ2-2 and V is TRBV6-2 or TRBV6-3, with D unclear. The CDR3 sequence is 17 residues long. CDR1 is MNHEY, CDR2 SVGEGT, per germline. V gave up 2 bases and J gave up 0 bases, with 13 bases separating them. DNA for the CDR3: TGTGCCAGCAGTTACACGTCGGGCTGGACGAACACCGGGGAGCTGTTTTTT. Its translation is CASSYTSGWTNTGELFF.

The sample holds one count of this clone. The V call is TRBV4-1, the J call TRBJ2-3, with unresolved D. This CDR3 has 13 residues. With 0 bases removed from V and 3 bases from J, the gap between germline ends came to 4 bases. Per germline, CDR1 MGHRA and CDR2 YSYEKL. CDR3 nucleotide sequence: TGCGCCAGCAGCCAAGAGTATACAGATACGCAGTATTTT. Translating it yields CASSQEYTDTQYF.

The chain combines TRBV3-1 (or the pseudogene TRBV3-2) with TRBJ1-1; possibly TRBD1 for D (5 bases). The CDR3 has 15 residues. The germline V gene encodes CDR1 LGHDT and CDR2 YNNKEL (reference sequence). The V gene lost 5 bases and the J gene lost 4 bases, with 17 bases spanning the gap. The CDR3 bases are TGTGCCAGCAGCGCCCGGGATCTGGGGGGCACTGAAGCTTTCTTT. Its translation is CASSARDLGGTEAFF.

The table lists this clone with a count of one. The chain couples TRBV19 to TRBJ1-1; no definite D call. The CDR3 length is 14 residues. Trimming removed 3 bases at V and 2 bases at J, with 10 bases between. Germline-derived CDR1 and CDR2 are LNHDA and SQIVND (reference sequence). Here the CDR3 DNA reads TGTGCCAGTAGTATCTTCACGGGAAACACTGAAGCTTTCTTT. Translated, it gives CASSIFTGNTEAFF.

The chain is built from TRBV5-1 and TRBJ2-3; TRBD1 matches 7 bases. The CDR3 is made up of 17 amino acids. Germline assignment: CDR1 SGHRS and CDR2 YFSETQ. Trimming took 0 bases from V and 4 from J; bases not matched to a gene: 11. CDR3 nucleotide sequence: TGCGCCAGCAGCTTGGGGCCACAGGGGCAGAGGGCAGATACGCAGTATTTT. This encodes CASSLGPQGQRADTQYF.

The genes are TRBV2 and TRBJ2-1; 8 nucleotides agree with TRBD2. V was pared by 4 bases and J by 2 bases, with 4 bases of the junction left unmatched. This CDR3 spans 15 amino acids. Germline CDR1 reads SNHLY; CDR2 reads FYNNEI. In nucleotides, the CDR3 is TGTGCCAGCAGTGGAACTAGCGGTCCCTACAATGAGCAGTTCTTC. Translating it yields CASSGTSGPYNEQFF.

This rearrangement joins TRBV5-8 to TRBJ1-6; the D gene is possibly TRBD1 (5 bases). The germline CDR1 and CDR2 sequences are SGHTS and YDEGEE. Trimming removed 4 bases from V and 8 bases from J, with 13 bases in between. CDR3 length equals 14 residues. The CDR3 spells CASSPRVPDSPLHF. The CDR3 DNA sequence: TGTGCCAGCAGCCCCAGGGTACCGGATTCACCCCTCCACTTT.

This clone has a handful of counts. The chain links TRBV5-8 to TRBJ1-4; D ambiguous. The CDR3 sequence is 12 residues long. Germline lookup yields CDR1 SGHTS and CDR2 YDEGEE. Trimming shortened V by 3 bases and J by 2 bases, and 2 bases separated the two germline ends. The CDR3 loop is CASSWTNEKLFF. Written as DNA, the CDR3 is TGTGCCAGCAGCTGGACTAATGAAAAACTGTTTTTT.

This chain joins TRBV18 and TRBJ1-2, with D tentatively TRBD1 (6 bases). The CDR3 runs 12 residues. Germline-derived CDR1 and CDR2 are KGHSH and LQKENI. Between the trimmed V and J ends, which lost 2 bases and 8 bases, there was a span of 9 bases. The CDR3 loop reads CASSPNRDGYTF. The CDR3 coding sequence is TGTGCCAGCTCACCAAACAGGGACGGCTACACCTTC.

This sequence joins TRBV19 and TRBJ2-7; 7 nucleotides align to TRBD1. CDR1 is LNHDA and CDR2 is SQIVND in the germline V gene (reference sequence). After removal of 7 bases from V and 2 bases from J, the junction contained 8 bases not matched to a gene. The CDR3 consists of 14 residues. The CDR3 loop is CASKEQGSAYEQYF. The DNA for the CDR3 is TGTGCCAGTAAGGAACAGGGGTCTGCCTACGAGCAGTACTTC. The complete variable domain, with remaining parts taken from reference TRBV19 and TRBJ2-7, reads DGGITQSPKYLFRKEGQNVTLSCEQNLNHDAMYWYRQDPGQGLRLIYYSQIVNDFQKGDIAEGYSVSREKKESFPLTVTSAQKNPTAFYLCASKEQGSAYEQYFGPGTRLTVT.

The CDR3 region has the DNA TGCAGCGTTGCGGAGGGGTTATGGGCCGGGGAGCTGTTTTTT. Translating gives CSVAEGLWAGELFF. V is TRBV29-1 and J is TRBJ2-2; weak D call: TRBD2 (6 bases). Germline assignment: CDR1 SQVTM and CDR2 ANQGSEA. The CDR3 has 14 residues. Trimming shortened V by 4 bases and J by 6 bases, and 15 bases separated the two germline ends.

V usage is TRBV4-2 and J usage is TRBJ1-2; D is undetermined. Germline assignment: CDR1 LGHNA and CDR2 YNFKEQ. CDR3 length equals 14 residues. The germline V and J ends were trimmed by 4 bases and 8 bases, with 17 bases remaining between them. In nucleotides, the CDR3 is TGTGCCAGCAGCCCACCCGGGAGGGTGAGGGGCTACACCTTC. Its protein is CASSPPGRVRGYTF.

This sequence joins TRBV15 and TRBJ1-2, with D uncertain. In germline, CDR1 is LNHNV, CDR2 YYDKDF (reference sequence). The germline V and J ends were trimmed by 3 bases and 4 bases, with 15 bases remaining between them. The CDR3 runs 15 residues. CDR3 residues: CATSRIKGSGYGYTF. The CDR3 coding sequence is TGTGCCACCAGCAGGATAAAGGGTTCCGGCTATGGCTACACCTTC.

In this sample, this clone turned up once. The genes are TRBV7-2 and TRBJ1-2, with a weak D call TRBD1 (6 bases). The length of the CDR3 is 13 residues. Germline V lookup: CDR1 SGHTA, CDR2 FQGNSA. V was clipped by 6 bases and J by 5 bases, with 13 bases between them. The CDR3 sequence: CASRQGPGYGYTF. The CDR3 DNA is TGTGCCAGCAGACAGGGTCCTGGGTATGGCTACACCTTC.

The chain recombines TRBV4-2 with TRBJ1-4; the D gene is possibly TRBD1 (6 bases). The ends were cut back, 2 bases at V and 6 bases at J, with 16 bases in the middle. The CDR3 contains 16 residues. In germline, CDR1 is LGHNA, CDR2 YNFKEQ. The CDR3: CASSQPEGGVDEKLFF. The CDR3 region has the DNA TGTGCCAGCAGCCAACCTGAAGGGGGGGTTGATGAAAAACTGTTTTTT.

The chain combines TRBV11-2 with TRBJ2-7; D is unclear. Germline V lookup: CDR1 SGHAT, CDR2 FQNNGV. The CDR3 spans 12 residues. V was shortened by 1 base and J by 8 bases, with 9 bases between the two germline ends. CDR3 in amino acids: CASSLVSLKQYF. CDR3 in DNA: TGTGCCAGCAGCTTAGTTAGCCTCAAGCAGTACTTC.

As concerns this clone: At one end the junction does not follow the germline gene, possibly because of a read error. The chain recombines TRBV20-1 with TRBJ2-7, with D possibly matching TRBD2 (6 bases). The CDR3 runs 11 residues. Germline loops: CDR1 DFQATT, CDR2 SNEGSKA (reference sequence). CDR3 protein: CSARPLVGLSW. As DNA, the CDR3 is TGCAGTGCTAGACCCCTAGTGGGACTGAGCTGG.